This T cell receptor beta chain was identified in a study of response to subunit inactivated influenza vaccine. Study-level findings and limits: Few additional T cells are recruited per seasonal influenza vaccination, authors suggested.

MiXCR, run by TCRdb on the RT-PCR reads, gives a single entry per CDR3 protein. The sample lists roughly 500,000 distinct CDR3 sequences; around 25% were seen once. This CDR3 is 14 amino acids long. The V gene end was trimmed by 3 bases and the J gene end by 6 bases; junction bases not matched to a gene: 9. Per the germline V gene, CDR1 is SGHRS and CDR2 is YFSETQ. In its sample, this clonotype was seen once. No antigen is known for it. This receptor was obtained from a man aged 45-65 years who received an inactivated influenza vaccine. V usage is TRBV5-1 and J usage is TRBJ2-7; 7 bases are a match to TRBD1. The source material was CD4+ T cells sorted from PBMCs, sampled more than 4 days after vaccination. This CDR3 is CASSSGQTASEQYF. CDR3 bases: TGCGCCAGCAGCTCGGGACAGACAGCGTCCGAGCAGTACTTC.